This T cell receptor (beta chain) derives from a study of cytomegalovirus exposure and HLA in healthy donors. Germline V gene lookup returns CDR1 MNHEY and CDR2 SVGAGI. V was shortened by 6 bases and J by 1 base, with 15 bases between the two germline ends. CDR3 length equals 15 residues. The PCR used 60 Vbeta and 13 Jbeta primers. Measured with immunoSEQ multiplex PCR; TCRdb has only the in-frame clones, and not every one. The data hold 150,000 to 200,000 clones, with 80% to 85% observed a single time. This rearrangement joins TRBV6-5 to TRBJ2-5; D might be TRBD1 (5 bases). The origin of this receptor is a woman between 18 and 30 years old in good health and CMV-seropositive. Material for sequencing was PBMCs. The CDR3 loop reads CASSPFDRRQETQYF. The CDR3 DNA is TGTGCCAGCAGCCCCTTCGACAGACGCCAAGAGACCCAGTACTTC.